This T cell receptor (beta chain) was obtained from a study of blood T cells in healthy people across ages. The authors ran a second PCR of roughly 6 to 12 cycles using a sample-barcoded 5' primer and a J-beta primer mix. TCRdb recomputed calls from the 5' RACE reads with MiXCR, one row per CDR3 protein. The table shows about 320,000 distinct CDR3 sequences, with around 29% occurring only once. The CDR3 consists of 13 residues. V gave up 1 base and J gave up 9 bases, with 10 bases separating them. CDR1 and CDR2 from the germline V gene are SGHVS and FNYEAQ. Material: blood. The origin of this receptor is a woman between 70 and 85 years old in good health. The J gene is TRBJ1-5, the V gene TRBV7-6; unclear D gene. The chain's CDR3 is CASSLGPSRPQHF. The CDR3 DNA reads TGTGCCAGCAGCTTAGGCCCCTCCAGGCCCCAGCATTTT.